These 5 T cell receptor beta chains were all obtained from the same sample, sequenced in a study of cytomegalovirus exposure and HLA in healthy donors. Primers for the PCR totalled 60 Vbeta and 13 Jbeta. TCRdb's table, derived via immunoSEQ multiplex PCR, lists solely in-frame clones and lacks some. The repertoire table contains fewer than 150,000 clones. The sequenced material came from PBMCs. Every receptor here comes from a woman in her fifties or sixties in good health and CMV-seronegative.

The rearrangement joins TRBV5-1 to TRBJ2-1; D is unresolved. Between the trimmed V and J ends, which lost 0 bases and 10 bases, there was a span of 14 bases. This CDR3 is 14 amino acids long. The V gene's germline CDR1 is SGHRS and CDR2 YFSETQ. The CDR3 bases are TGCGCCAGCAGCTTGGCCAGACTCGAGGCGGAGCAGTTCTTC. It is translated as CASSLARLEAEQFF. The entire variable domain, with the rest obtained from reference TRBV5-1 and TRBJ2-1, is as follows: KAGVTQTPRYLIKTRGQQVTLSCSPISGHRSVSWYQQTPGQGLQFLFEYFSETQRNKGNFPGRFSGRQFSNSRSEMNVSTLELGDSALYLCASSLARLEAEQFFGPGTRLTVL.

The chain links TRBV5-5 to TRBJ1-5, with D possibly being TRBD1 (5 bases). Germline CDR1 and CDR2: SGHKS and YYEKEE (reference sequence). The V end lost 4 bases, the J end lost 0 bases, and 11 bases lay between the germline ends. The length of the CDR3 is 15 residues. The CDR3 spells CASSPDSYSNQPQHF. CDR3 DNA sequence: TGTGCCAGCAGCCCCGACAGTTATAGCAATCAGCCCCAGCATTTT.

The chain couples TRBV7-3 to TRBJ2-1, with 10 nucleotides matching TRBD2. CDR1 SGHTA and CDR2 FQGTGA come from the germline V gene. The CDR3 loop spans 15 amino acids. Trimming cost V 2 bases and J 7 bases; bases outside gene matches: 5. CDR3 in DNA: TGTGCCAGCAGCTTATTCAGCGGGAGGGGGAATGAGCAGTTCTTC. It encodes CASSLFSGRGNEQFF. Full variable domain (remainder filled in from reference TRBV7-3 and TRBJ2-1): GAGVSQTPSNKVTEKGKYVELRCDPISGHTALYWYRQSLGQGPEFLIYFQGTGAADDSGLPNDRFFAVRPEGSVSTLKIQRTERGDSAVYLCASSLFSGRGNEQFFGPGTRLTVL.

V usage is TRBV28 and J usage is TRBJ1-1, with D maybe TRBD1 (5 bases). The CDR3 runs 15 residues. Trimming pared 7 bases from V and 2 bases from J, leaving 17 bases between. Germline loops: CDR1 MDHEN, CDR2 SYDVKM. For the CDR3, the DNA is TGTGCCAGCACCATCCATCCGGGGGGTAACACTGAAGCTTTCTTT. Translation: CASTIHPGGNTEAFF.

The chain combines TRBV10-3 with TRBJ2-1; 9 bases are a match to TRBD2. Trimming took 4 bases from V and 5 from J; bases not matched to a gene: 6. The CDR3 runs to 15 residues. Germline CDR1 and CDR2: ENHRY and SYGVKD. The CDR3, as DNA: TGTGCCATCAGTGTAATCGGCGGGAGGGACAATGAGCAGTTCTTC. Its translation: CAISVIGGRDNEQFF.